The clone carrying this T cell receptor beta chain was detected only once. The antigen is undetermined. This CDR3 is built from 14 residues. Per germline, CDR1 LNHDA and CDR2 SQIVND (reference sequence). Trimming took off 7 bases at V and 6 bases at J, with 16 bases between the two ends. The record originates from a study of graft-versus-host responses after intestinal transplantation. About the study: Recipients uniformly received anti-thymocyte globulin induction, followed by tacrolimus and steroids for roughly 3 years.

Using immunoSEQ multiplex PCR, the repertoire was profiled, and TCRdb retains in-frame clones only, with some absent. The sample includes over 15,000 clones, around 95% of them seen just once. Points from the study as a whole: Ileal or blood samples showed some GvH clones first, and such clones were also found in recipient marrow.

Sample: PBMCs, taken 23 days after intestinal transplant. The sequence was obtained from a human patient who received an intestinal transplant, so some T cells may come from the graft donor. The chain is built from TRBV19 and TRBJ1-5, with D hard to call. The CDR3 DNA reads as TGTGCCAGTATGGCGGGAAGAGGGATTCAGCCCCAGCATTTT. Amino acid sequence: CASMAGRGIQPQHF.